The 32 T cell receptor beta chains reported below all come from one sample, sequenced in a study of CD8 T cell repertoires and HIV-1 epitope variants. For these TCRs, the target antigens are not known. This table comes from immunoSEQ multiplex PCR, and its TCRdb copy is limited to in-frame clones, with some not included. The table has roughly 4,900 clones, about 66% seen once; the top ten hold approximately 43%. The material sequenced was cultured CD8+ T cells derived from PBMCs. Source of these receptors: a male donor with HIV.

V and J are TRBV29-1 and TRBJ2-1, with D unresolved. Trimming removed 4 bases from V and 1 base from J, with 8 bases in between. Per germline, CDR1 SQVTM and CDR2 ANQGSEA. The length of the CDR3 is 13 residues. CDR3 bases: TGCAGCGTTGTTCGCCCGTCCTACAATGAGCAGTTCTTC. Protein sequence: CSVVRPSYNEQFF.

The genes are TRBV27 and TRBJ1-4, with D perhaps matching TRBD1 (6 bases). Germline values: CDR1 MNHEY, CDR2 SMNVEV (reference sequence). The V end was cut by 5 bases, the J end by 3 bases, with 13 bases between. The CDR3 has 15 amino acids. The CDR3 region is CASSGNREANEKLFF. The CDR3, as DNA: TGTGCCAGCAGTGGAAACAGGGAGGCTAATGAAAAACTGTTTTTT.

The V gene is TRBV30, the J gene TRBJ2-3; D remains unclear. Germline assignment: CDR1 GTSNPN and CDR2 SVGIG (reference sequence). With 1 base removed from V and 6 bases from J, the gap between germline ends came to 14 bases. The CDR3 is 14 amino acids. CDR3 residues: CAWSGEVVGDTQYF. Here the CDR3 DNA reads TGTGCCTGGAGTGGTGAGGTTGTTGGCGATACGCAGTATTTT.

The genes are TRBV7-9 and TRBJ2-5; 12 nucleotides line up with TRBD1. This CDR3 contains 16 residues. Germline trimming cut 5 bases from V and 3 bases from J; bases unmatched to any gene: 7. Germline values: CDR1 SEHNR, CDR2 FQNEAQ (reference sequence). The CDR3 here is CASSPGDRGREETQYF. The CDR3 DNA reads TGTGCCAGCAGCCCGGGGGACAGGGGGCGCGAAGAGACCCAGTACTTC. Supplemented by reference TRBV7-9 and TRBJ2-5, the full variable domain reads DTGVSQNPRHKITKRGQNVTFRCDPISEHNRLYWYRQTLGQGPEFLTYFQNEAQLEKSRLLSDRFSAERPKGSFSTLEIQRTEQGDSAMYLCASSPGDRGREETQYFGPGTRLLVL.

The chain carries TRBV11-3 and TRBJ2-3, with D uncertain. CDR1 and CDR2 (germline): SGHNT, YENEEA. The CDR3 has 13 amino acids. V lost 2 bases and J lost 4, with 7 bases in between. The DNA for the CDR3 is TGTGCCAGCAGCTTACCAGACGCAGATACGCAGTATTTT. Amino acid sequence: CASSLPDADTQYF.

A few counts support this clone. This chain connects TRBV11-2 to TRBJ2-7; D may correspond to TRBD1 or TRBD2 (5 bases each). The CDR3 loop spans 14 amino acids. The V end lost 5 bases, the J end lost 3 bases, and 14 bases lay between the germline ends. Germline-derived CDR1 and CDR2 are SGHAT and FQNNGV. CDR3 coding DNA: TGTGCCAGCAGCCCGGGGCAGGGCAGCTACGAGCAGTACTTC. This translates into CASSPGQGSYEQYF.

In this sample, this clone turned up a few times. The chain has TRBV5-8 and TRBJ2-1, with TRBD2 identical over 7 bases. V lost 0 bases, J lost 8 bases, and 5 bases stayed unmatched. This CDR3 spans 14 amino acids. Germline CDR1 SGHTS, CDR2 YDEGEE. Here the CDR3 reads CASSLDSGLDEQFF. Here the CDR3 DNA reads TGTGCCAGCAGCTTGGATAGCGGGTTGGATGAGCAGTTCTTC.

This clone has just a few counts. The gene calls are TRBV28 and TRBJ1-5; perhaps TRBD1 as D (6 bases). Trimming removed 1 base at V and 7 bases at J, with 8 bases between. Looked up from germline, CDR1 is MDHEN and CDR2 is SYDVKM. The CDR3 extends over 13 amino acids. DNA of the CDR3: TGTGCCAGCAGTTTATCCGGGGGCCAGCCCCAGCATTTT. The encoded protein is CASSLSGGQPQHF.

The chain links TRBV11-2 to TRBJ2-3; D not certain. Germline V gives CDR1 SGHAT, CDR2 FQNNGV. This CDR3 is 11 amino acids long. Trimming pared 4 bases from V and 2 bases from J, leaving 1 base between. CDR3 region: CASSYTDTQYF. For the CDR3, the DNA is TGTGCCAGCAGCTACACAGATACGCAGTATTTT.

As to this clone: A junction boundary mismatches the germline segment, possibly from a read error. The chain uses TRBV11-2 and TRBJ1-1; a weak D match, TRBD1 (6 bases). Per the germline V gene, CDR1 is SGHAT and CDR2 is FQNNGV. CDR3 size: 12 residues. The CDR3: CASSPDSQGVIF. Written as DNA, the CDR3 is TGTGCCAGCAGCCCGGACAGCCAGGGAGTGATCTTT.

CDR3 in amino acids: CASSPTGSYGYTF. In DNA form, the CDR3 reads TGTGCCAGCAGCCCGACAGGTAGCTATGGCTACACCTTC. The chain carries TRBV7-9 and TRBJ1-2; D may be TRBD1 (6 bases). V lost 5 bases and J lost 4, with 11 bases in between. The CDR3 loop spans 13 amino acids. Germline loops: CDR1 SEHNR, CDR2 FQNEAQ (reference sequence). Full variable domain (outside the CDR3, taken from reference TRBV7-9 and TRBJ1-2): DTGVSQNPRHKITKRGQNVTFRCDPISEHNRLYWYRQTLGQGPEFLTYFQNEAQLEKSRLLSDRFSAERPKGSFSTLEIQRTEQGDSAMYLCASSPTGSYGYTFGSGTRLTVV.

The V gene is TRBV6-6, the J gene TRBJ2-5; 11 nucleotides line up with TRBD1. Near its end, the DNA agrees better with TRBJ2-7, so the J call may be wrong. CDR3 length: 15 residues. The germline CDR1 and CDR2 sequences are MNHNY and SVGAGI (reference sequence). As DNA, the CDR3 is TGTGCCAGCAGCACCGGACAGGGGGCCGGGTACGAGCAGTACTTC. This encodes CASSTGQGAGYEQYF.

This chain links TRBV23-1 with TRBJ1-2; D unclear. TRBV23-1 is marked as an open reading frame, function uncertain. Trimming removed 6 bases from V and 3 bases from J, with 20 bases in between. The CDR3 contains 16 residues. The CDR3 nucleotides read TGCGCCAGCAGCCAAGATCCCCCAGACTTGGACTATGGCTACACCTTC. This codes for CASSQDPPDLDYGYTF.

The J gene is TRBJ2-1, the V gene TRBV11-3, with D uncertain. This CDR3 contains 10 residues. With 2 bases removed from V and 10 bases from J, the gap between germline ends came to 3 bases. Germline V gene data show CDR1 as SGHNT and CDR2 as YENEEA. CDR3 DNA sequence: TGTGCCAGCAGCTTAACAGAGCAGTTCTTC. As protein: CASSLTEQFF. The full variable domain, its missing parts supplied by reference TRBV11-3 and TRBJ2-1, is EAGVVQSPRYKIIEKKQPVAFWCNPISGHNTLYWYLQNLGQGPELLIRYENEEAVDDSQLPKDRFSAERLKGVDSTLKIQPAELGDSAVYLCASSLTEQFFGPGTRLTVL.

The chain employs TRBV5-6 and TRBJ2-2; 10 nucleotides agree with TRBD1. There are 16 residues in the CDR3. With 2 bases clipped from V and 4 bases from J, the junction kept 5 bases outside the gene matches. CDR1 is SGHDT, CDR2 YYEEEE, per germline. CDR3 coding DNA: TGTGCCAGCAGCTTTGGGACAGGGGATATCACCGGGGAGCTGTTTTTT. Protein product: CASSFGTGDITGELFF.

This chain connects TRBV4-1 to TRBJ2-7; 10 nucleotides match TRBD2. Germline V CDR1 and CDR2: MGHRA, YSYEKL. The CDR3 extends over 15 amino acids. The V gene end was trimmed by 3 bases and the J gene end by 1 base; junction bases not matched to a gene: 3. The CDR3: CASSQTSGSSYEQYF. In DNA form, the CDR3 reads TGCGCCAGCAGCCAGACTAGCGGGTCGTCCTACGAGCAGTACTTC.

V usage is TRBV10-3 and J usage is TRBJ2-1, with no clear D. V gave up 8 bases and J gave up 5 bases, with 7 bases separating them. CDR1 is ENHRY and CDR2 is SYGVKD in the germline V gene. The CDR3 runs 11 residues. The DNA for the CDR3 is TGTGCCATCGGGGTAGACAATGAGCAGTTCTTC. The encoded protein is CAIGVDNEQFF.

This clone was detected once. The chain combines TRBV5-1 with TRBJ2-7; TRBD2 might be the D (5 bases). Looked up from germline, CDR1 is SGHRS and CDR2 is YFSETQ. Trimming left V 6 bases short and J 5 bases short, with 18 bases between. The length of the CDR3 is 14 residues. For the CDR3, the DNA is TGCGCCAGCACCTCGATGCCGACGGAGGACGAGCAGTACTTC. Amino acids: CASTSMPTEDEQYF.

Only a few counts were recorded for this clone. The chain recombines TRBV30 with TRBJ1-1; no clear D gene. CDR1 is GTSNPN, CDR2 SVGIG, per germline (reference sequence). V gave up 0 bases and J gave up 7 bases, with 12 bases separating them. The CDR3 has 13 residues. The CDR3, as DNA: TGTGCCTGGAGTGTACAACCGAGCAGTGAAGCTTTCTTT. Its translation is CAWSVQPSSEAFF.

Notes on this clone: One junction end does not reproduce the germline sequence, and a read error may be involved. The chain uses TRBV5-4 and TRBJ1-2, with D uncertain. The CDR3 runs to 16 residues. The germline V gene has CDR1 SGHNT and CDR2 YYREEE (reference sequence). The CDR3 DNA reads TGCGCCAGCAGCCAAGATCCCCCAGACTTGGACTATGGCTACACCTTC. Translation: CASSQDPPDLDYGYTF. Combining the CDR3 with reference TRBV5-4 and TRBJ1-2 gives the whole variable domain ETGVTQSPTHLIKTRGQQVTLRCSSQSGHNTVSWYQQALGQGPQFIFQYYREEENGRGNFPPRFSGLQFPNYSSELNVNALELDDSALYLCASSQDPPDLDYGYTFGSGTRLTVV.

Only a few counts were recorded for this clone. The CDR3 coding sequence is TGTGCCAGCTCGTGGAGGGTGATCTCTGGAAACACCATATATTTT. Residues: CASSWRVISGNTIYF. This chain connects TRBV28 to TRBJ1-3; D gene ambiguous. Trimming removed 8 bases from V and 0 bases from J, with 14 bases in between. The germline gives CDR1 MDHEN, CDR2 SYDVKM. This CDR3 contains 15 residues.

By proportion, this clone is large. The gene calls are TRBV19 and TRBJ2-7; 11 bases are shared with TRBD2. Germline V gene lookup returns CDR1 LNHDA and CDR2 SQIVND (reference sequence). With 3 bases clipped from V and 4 bases from J, the junction kept 5 bases outside the gene matches. CDR3 length: 15 amino acids. Written as DNA, the CDR3 is TGTGCCAGTAGTATCCGACTAGCGGGGATTTACGAGCAGTACTTC. Its protein product is CASSIRLAGIYEQYF.

The CDR3 loop is CASSLESRAEQYF. The CDR3 DNA is TGTGCCAGCAGCTTAGAAAGCCGGGCCGAGCAGTACTTC. The rearrangement uses TRBV7-6 and TRBJ2-7; D unclear. Germline CDR1 and CDR2: SGHVS and FNYEAQ. The CDR3 runs 13 residues. Trimming took off 1 base at V and 6 bases at J, with 10 bases between the two ends.

This rearrangement joins TRBV28 to TRBJ2-5; 7 bases map to TRBD1. Germline values: CDR1 MDHEN, CDR2 SYDVKM. The length of the CDR3 is 15 residues. After removal of 5 bases from V and 1 base from J, the junction contained 7 bases not matched to a gene. For the CDR3, the DNA is TGTGCCAGCAGTCGTGAATCAGGGGGCCAAGAGACCCAGTACTTC. It translates to CASSRESGGQETQYF.

The rearrangement links TRBV10-1 to TRBJ1-2; D possibly corresponds to TRBD1 (6 bases). The CDR3 is made up of 13 amino acids. CDR1 WNHNN and CDR2 SYGVQD come from the germline V gene (reference sequence). V shed 3 bases and J shed 8 bases, with 13 bases lying between them. CDR3 in DNA: TGCGCCAGCAGTGATCCGGGGGGCGGCGGCTACACCTTC. It translates to CASSDPGGGGYTF.

This sequence joins TRBV5-6 and TRBJ1-1, with a possible D match to TRBD1 (5 bases). Germline V CDR1 and CDR2: SGHDT, YYEEEE. The CDR3 totals 14 residues. V lost 2 bases and J 6 bases, leaving 14 bases between the germline ends. CDR3 protein: CASSFRGFRAEAFF. In nucleotides, the CDR3 is TGTGCCAGCAGCTTTCGCGGGTTCAGGGCTGAAGCTTTCTTT.

CDR3 bases: TGTGCCAGCAGCCCCCAGACAGGGATCGGCTATGGCTACACCTTC. Encoded protein: CASSPQTGIGYGYTF. The chain combines TRBV7-2 with TRBJ1-2; 7 bases map to TRBD1. This CDR3 is 15 amino acids long. Germline trimming cut 5 bases from V and 4 bases from J; bases unmatched to any gene: 10. Germline lookup yields CDR1 SGHTA and CDR2 FQGNSA.

The genes are TRBV28 and TRBJ1-1, with D possibly being TRBD1 (5 bases). CDR3 length: 14 residues. Germline loops: CDR1 MDHEN, CDR2 SYDVKM. Trimming stripped 3 bases from V and 5 bases from J, with 13 bases between. In DNA form, the CDR3 reads TGTGCCAGCAGTTTGGACCTAGGGGAAACTGAAGCTTTCTTT. As protein: CASSLDLGETEAFF.

For the CDR3, the DNA is TGTGCCAGTAGTTCCCAGGGGGCAAGAAGGGGCTACACCTTC. Residues: CASSSQGARRGYTF. The rearrangement links TRBV19 to TRBJ1-2, with 8 nucleotides matching TRBD1. This CDR3 is built from 14 residues. After removal of 5 bases from V and 8 bases from J, the junction contained 10 bases not matched to a gene. Germline values: CDR1 LNHDA, CDR2 SQIVND (reference sequence).

This clone was counted a few times. The J gene is TRBJ1-2, the V gene TRBV27; D is unclear. The V end lost 5 bases, the J end lost 6 bases, and 13 bases lay between the germline ends. This CDR3 comprises 13 residues. Germline loops: CDR1 MNHEY, CDR2 SMNVEV (reference sequence). The CDR3 coding sequence is TGTGCCAGCAGTCCGGGCGGAGGACATGGCTACACCTTC. Translated: CASSPGGGHGYTF.

This chain joins TRBV9 and TRBJ2-1; 7 bases are shared with TRBD2. Germline CDR1 SGDLS, CDR2 YYNGEE. The length of the CDR3 is 14 residues. The V gene end was trimmed by 3 bases and the J gene end by 7 bases; junction bases not matched to a gene: 7. CDR3 region: CASSAGAGWNEQFF. CDR3 nucleotide sequence: TGTGCCAGCAGCGCCGGAGCGGGGTGGAATGAGCAGTTCTTC.

The chain uses TRBV28 and TRBJ2-2; TRBD1 matches 9 bases. The trim removed 5 bases at V and 5 bases at J, leaving 6 bases unmatched. CDR3 length: 15 residues. Germline values: CDR1 MDHEN, CDR2 SYDVKM. The CDR3 bases are TGTGCCAGCAGTGGGACAGGGACGATTACCGGGGAGCTGTTTTTT. This encodes CASSGTGTITGELFF.